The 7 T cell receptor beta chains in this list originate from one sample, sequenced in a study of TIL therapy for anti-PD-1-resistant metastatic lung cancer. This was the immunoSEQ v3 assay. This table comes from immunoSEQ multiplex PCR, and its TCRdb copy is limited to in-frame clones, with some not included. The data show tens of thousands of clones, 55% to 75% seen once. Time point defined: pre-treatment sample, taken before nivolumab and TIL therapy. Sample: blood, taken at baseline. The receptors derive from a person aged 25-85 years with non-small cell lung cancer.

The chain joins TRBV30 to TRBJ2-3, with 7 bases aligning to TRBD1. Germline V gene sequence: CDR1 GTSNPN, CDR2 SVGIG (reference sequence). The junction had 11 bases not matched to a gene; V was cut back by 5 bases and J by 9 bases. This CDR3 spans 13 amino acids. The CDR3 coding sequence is TGTGCCTGGGGTCCGGGGACAGCAGGCACGCAGTATTTT. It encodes CAWGPGTAGTQYF.

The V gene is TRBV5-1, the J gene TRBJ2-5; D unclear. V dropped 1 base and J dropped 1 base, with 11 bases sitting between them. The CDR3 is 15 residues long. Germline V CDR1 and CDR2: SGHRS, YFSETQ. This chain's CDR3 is CASSLIPDLQETQYF. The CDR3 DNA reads TGCGCCAGCAGCTTGATACCTGACCTCCAAGAGACCCAGTACTTC.

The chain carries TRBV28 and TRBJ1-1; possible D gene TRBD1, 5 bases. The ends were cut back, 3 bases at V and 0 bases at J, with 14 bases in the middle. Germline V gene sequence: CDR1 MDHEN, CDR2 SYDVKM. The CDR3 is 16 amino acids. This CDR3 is CASSFPTATLNTEAFF. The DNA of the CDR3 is TGTGCCAGCAGTTTCCCGACAGCAACCCTGAACACTGAAGCTTTCTTT.

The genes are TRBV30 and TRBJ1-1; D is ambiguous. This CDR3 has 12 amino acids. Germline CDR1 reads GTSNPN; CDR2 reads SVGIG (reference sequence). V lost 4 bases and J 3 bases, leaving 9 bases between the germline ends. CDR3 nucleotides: TGTGCCTGGACAAGCTTCTACACTGAAGCTTTCTTT. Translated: CAWTSFYTEAFF.

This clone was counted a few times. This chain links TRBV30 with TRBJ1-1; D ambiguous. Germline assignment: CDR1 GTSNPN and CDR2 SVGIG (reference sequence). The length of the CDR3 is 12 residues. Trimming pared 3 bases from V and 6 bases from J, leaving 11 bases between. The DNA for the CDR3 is TGTGCCTGGAGCCCCACGGCCGCTGAAGCTTTCTTT. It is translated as CAWSPTAAEAFF.

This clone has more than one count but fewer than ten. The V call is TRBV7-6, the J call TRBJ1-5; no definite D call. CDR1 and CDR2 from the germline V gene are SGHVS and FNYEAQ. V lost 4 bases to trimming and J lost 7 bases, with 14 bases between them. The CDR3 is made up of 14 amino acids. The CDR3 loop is CASSYGPLGQPQHF. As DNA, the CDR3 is TGTGCCAGCAGCTACGGACCGTTAGGGCAGCCCCAGCATTTT.

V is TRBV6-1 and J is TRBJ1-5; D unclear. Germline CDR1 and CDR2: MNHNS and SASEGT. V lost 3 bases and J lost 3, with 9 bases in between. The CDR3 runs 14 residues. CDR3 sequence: CASSEYGYNQPQHF. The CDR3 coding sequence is TGTGCCAGCAGTGAGTACGGATACAATCAGCCCCAGCATTTT.